Below, 20 T cell receptor beta chains from the same sample are listed, as sequenced in a study of shared clonotypes between healthy human individuals (dated by TCRdb to about 2020). Libraries were made using the immunoSEQ multiplex PCR assay. This immuneACCESS table, as held by TCRdb, lists in-frame sequences with V and J called but not all clones. Of the missing ones, under half trace to an unresolved V gene in checked studies; the others have no known cause. The sample table holds approximately 1,500,000 clones, of which 95% to 99% were seen once. The ten largest clones add up to about 0.45% of the sample. Material: naive CD4+ T cells sorted from blood. Sample cell subset or site, as interpreted from the label and publication: CD45RA+ positively selected. These receptors were taken from a man aged 25-40 years in good health.

Comment on this clone: Other DNA variants within this sample encode the same CDR3. The chain employs TRBV7-2 and TRBJ2-7; 8 bases are shared with TRBD2. This CDR3 is 15 amino acids long. From germline, CDR1 is SGHTA and CDR2 FQGNSA. The junction had 5 bases not matched to a gene; V was cut back by 1 base and J by 3 bases. The CDR3 DNA reads TGTGCCAGCAGCTTAGGTCTAGCGGGCGGCTACGAGCAGTACTTC. It is translated as CASSLGLAGGYEQYF.

The chain is built from TRBV18 and TRBJ2-7; D might be TRBD1 or TRBD2, each matching 5 bases. The V end lost 3 bases, the J end lost 4 bases, and 13 bases lay between the germline ends. Looked up from germline, CDR1 is KGHSH and CDR2 is LQKENI. CDR3 length: 14 amino acids. The CDR3 DNA follows: TGTGCCAGCTCACCCCCTGGGGACGGTTACGAGCAGTACTTC. Residues: CASSPPGDGYEQYF.

V gene TRBV5-1 combines with J gene TRBJ2-7; D uncertain. The CDR3 loop spans 13 amino acids. The germline gives CDR1 SGHRS, CDR2 YFSETQ. Trimming took off 2 bases at V and 4 bases at J, with 10 bases between the two ends. This CDR3 is CASSFEGPYEQYF. DNA for the CDR3: TGCGCCAGCAGCTTTGAAGGCCCATACGAGCAGTACTTC.

The V call is TRBV18, the J call TRBJ2-5; D is ambiguous. Germline CDR1 KGHSH, CDR2 LQKENI. Trimming shortened V by 10 bases and J by 5 bases, and 20 bases separated the two germline ends. This CDR3 contains 14 residues. The CDR3 DNA reads TGTGCCAAGCACGTCGGGTTACAAAACGAGACCCAGTACTTC. The encoded protein is CAKHVGLQNETQYF.

The chain couples TRBV28 to TRBJ1-5; TRBD1 agrees at 7 bases. CDR1 and CDR2 from the germline V gene are MDHEN and SYDVKM. This CDR3 has 14 amino acids. V lost 6 bases and J lost 2; bases outside the gene matches: 4. The CDR3, as DNA: TGTGCCAGCAGCACCACAGGGGGCAATCAGCCCCAGCATTTT. Residues: CASSTTGGNQPQHF.

The chain links TRBV5-1 to TRBJ2-1, with 9 bases matching TRBD2. In germline, CDR1 is SGHRS, CDR2 YFSETQ. V lost 4 bases and J lost 3; bases outside the gene matches: 11. The CDR3 spans 17 residues. The CDR3 nucleotides are TGCGCCAGCAGCCCGAGACTAGCGGCGATCAACTACAATGAGCAGTTCTTC. It yields the protein CASSPRLAAINYNEQFF.

With respect to this clone: An end of the junction does not agree with germline; a read error may underlie this. The V call is TRBV18, the J call TRBJ2-7; D may match TRBD1 or TRBD2 (5 bases each). CDR3 length: 12 residues. From germline, CDR1 is KGHSH and CDR2 LQKENI. The CDR3 DNA is TGTGCCAGCTCACCACCGAGCAGGGAGTTGGGCTTC. This gives the protein CASSPPSRELGF.

This CDR3 reads CASSDPRGGTEAFF. The CDR3 nucleotides are TGTGCCAGCAGTGACCCCAGGGGAGGAACTGAAGCTTTCTTT. This chain joins TRBV25-1 and TRBJ1-1; D possibly corresponds to TRBD1 (6 bases). Germline CDR1 reads MGHDK; CDR2 reads SYGVNS. The length of the CDR3 is 14 residues. The V end lost 3 bases, the J end lost 5 bases, and 13 bases lay between the germline ends.

The V call is TRBV7-9, the J call TRBJ2-7, with TRBD2 matching over 10 bases. This CDR3 has 16 amino acids. The V gene's germline CDR1 is SEHNR and CDR2 FQNEAQ (reference sequence). V was pared by 1 base and J by 1 base, with 4 bases of the junction left unmatched. Here the CDR3 reads CASSLVLAGVSYEQYF. In DNA, the CDR3 is TGTGCCAGCAGCTTAGTTCTAGCGGGGGTATCCTACGAGCAGTACTTC.

The chain links TRBV5-1 to TRBJ2-5; TRBD1 matches at 8 bases. J gave up 5 bases and V 0 bases, and 6 bases lay outside the gene matches. The CDR3 has 15 residues. CDR1 is SGHRS and CDR2 is YFSETQ in the germline V gene. CDR3 nucleotides: TGCGCCAGCAGCTTGGTGGGACAGGCGAGGGAGACCCAGTACTTC. Amino acids: CASSLVGQARETQYF.

The chain is built from TRBV29-1 and TRBJ1-4, with D unclear. Trimming shortened V by 6 bases and J by 0 bases, and 8 bases separated the two germline ends. The length of the CDR3 is 13 residues. The germline V gene has CDR1 SQVTM and CDR2 ANQGSEA. CDR3: CSVGWPTNEKLFF. The CDR3 coding sequence is TGCAGCGTCGGGTGGCCAACTAATGAAAAACTGTTTTTT.

This chain uses TRBV5-1 with TRBJ2-2, with 13 bases that match TRBD2. Trimming removed 0 bases from V and 4 bases from J; junction bases left unmatched: 6. CDR3 size: 18 residues. CDR1 and CDR2 from the germline V gene are SGHRS and YFSETQ. CDR3 sequence: CASSLVEGLAGPTGELFF. CDR3 nucleotide sequence: TGCGCCAGCAGCTTGGTCGAGGGACTAGCGGGACCCACCGGGGAGCTGTTTTTT.

V gene TRBV2 combines with J gene TRBJ2-2; 9 positions agree with TRBD1. The CDR3 spans 14 residues. The junction had 12 bases not matched to a gene; V was cut back by 10 bases and J by 9 bases. Germline CDR1 is SNHLY and CDR2 is FYNNEI. The CDR3 region has the DNA TGTGCCAAAGGGCCGGGACAGGGAATTAGGGAGCTGTTTTTT. Protein product: CAKGPGQGIRELFF.

Comment on this clone: Germline and junction disagree at one end, which may indicate a read error. The chain carries TRBV9 and TRBJ1-2; no clear D gene. The CDR3 runs to 16 residues. CDR1 and CDR2 (germline): SGDLS, YYNGEE. As DNA, the CDR3 is TGTGACAGCAGCGTATCGTCTCAGAGTTCGGGCTATGGCTACACCTTC. Translating it yields CDSSVSSQSSGYGYTF.

The chain employs TRBV14 and TRBJ1-4; D is possibly TRBD1 (5 bases). The CDR3 extends over 15 amino acids. The germline V and J ends were trimmed by 4 bases and 1 base, with 10 bases remaining between them. The germline V gene has CDR1 SGHDN and CDR2 FVKESK. In DNA, the CDR3 is TGTGCCAGCAGCCGACCAGGGCTAACTAATGAAAAACTGTTTTTT. Translating gives CASSRPGLTNEKLFF.

This chain uses TRBV5-8 with TRBJ2-7; possibly TRBD1 for D (7 bases). The germline CDR1 and CDR2 sequences are SGHTS and YDEGEE. The CDR3 consists of 15 residues. V lost 4 bases and J lost 1, with 15 bases in between. CDR3 sequence (DNA): TGTGCCAGCAGCCGGGGGCCGGGACAGTCCTACGAGCAGTACTTC. This gives the protein CASSRGPGQSYEQYF.

A note on this clone: The sample contains more than one DNA sequence encoding this CDR3. The rearrangement uses TRBV5-1 and TRBJ2-5, with a tentative D call TRBD2 (6 bases). Germline V lookup: CDR1 SGHRS, CDR2 YFSETQ. The CDR3 runs to 13 residues. The germline V and J ends were trimmed by 3 bases and 2 bases, with 8 bases remaining between them. The CDR3 bases are TGCGCCAGCAGCTATGGGACTCAAGAGACCCAGTACTTC. Its translation: CASSYGTQETQYF. Filled out from reference TRBV5-1 and TRBJ2-5, the complete variable domain reads KAGVTQTPRYLIKTRGQQVTLSCSPISGHRSVSWYQQTPGQGLQFLFEYFSETQRNKGNFPGRFSGRQFSNSRSEMNVSTLELGDSALYLCASSYGTQETQYFGPGTRLLVL.

The V call is TRBV27, the J call TRBJ2-7; 11 bases match TRBD1. The germline gives CDR1 MNHEY, CDR2 SMNVEV (reference sequence). CDR3 size: 19 residues. The ends lost 5 bases at V and 3 bases at J; junction bases unmatched: 18. The CDR3 nucleotides read TGTGCCAGCAGTCTTCTTGGACCCCTGGACAGGGGGCGCCTCTACGAGCAGTACTTC. It is translated as CASSLLGPLDRGRLYEQYF.

The CDR3 DNA sequence: TGTGCCATCAGTGTCGGGGAAAATCAGCCCCAGCATTTT. Protein product: CAISVGENQPQHF. This sequence joins TRBV10-3 and TRBJ1-5, with D unclear. The V gene's germline CDR1 is ENHRY and CDR2 SYGVKD. This CDR3 has 13 residues. With 4 bases removed from V and 4 bases from J, the gap between germline ends came to 8 bases.

This rearrangement joins TRBV15 to TRBJ2-1; 7 bases are a match to TRBD2. From germline, CDR1 is LNHNV and CDR2 YYDKDF (reference sequence). The CDR3 extends over 19 amino acids. V lost 0 bases and J lost 4; bases outside the gene matches: 15. The CDR3 nucleotides are TGTGCCACCAGCAGAGAGTCTAGTCTTACGTGGGGGGGTTACAATGAGCAGTTCTTC. Translation: CATSRESSLTWGGYNEQFF.